A single sample gave rise to the 25 T cell receptor beta chains below, sequenced in a study of T cells in Graves' hyperthyroidism and ophthalmopathy. Amplified regions were TCR beta CDR3 sequences from RNA transcripts. An initial round of RT-PCR targeting the TCR CDR3 relied on the HTBI primer set. TCRdb re-derived calls from the multiplex PCR reads in MiXCR, one entry per CDR3 protein. The profile shows hundreds of thousands of distinct CDR3 sequences, approximately 24% of them singletons. The material sequenced was blood. Receptor source: a woman under 40 with Graves' ophthalmopathy.

This chain connects TRBV6-9 to TRBJ2-2; TRBD1 is a possible D gene (5 bases). Deletions cut 2 bases from V and 1 base from J, with 11 bases between. The germline V gene has CDR1 MNHGY and CDR2 SVAAGI. The CDR3 has 16 amino acids. CDR3 loop: CASSYRNGQNTGELFF. The CDR3 DNA sequence: TGTGCCAGCAGTTATCGTAACGGACAGAACACCGGGGAGCTGTTTTTT.

The chain uses TRBV20-1 and TRBJ2-7; possibly TRBD1 for D (6 bases). V lost 0 bases and J 1 base, leaving 13 bases between the germline ends. This CDR3 is 15 amino acids long. The germline V gene has CDR1 DFQATT and CDR2 SNEGSKA (reference sequence). The CDR3 nucleotides read TGCAGTGCTAGAGATGAGGGGGTTCCATCCTACGAGCAGTACTTC. Translation gives CSARDEGVPSYEQYF.

The genes are TRBV20-1 and TRBJ1-1; D possibly corresponds to TRBD1 (5 bases). CDR3 size: 15 residues. CDR1 DFQATT and CDR2 SNEGSKA come from the germline V gene (reference sequence). Trimming removed 0 bases from V and 4 bases from J, with 15 bases in between. CDR3 in DNA: TGCAGTGCTAGAGAGCGCAACGGGGCGGGCACTGAAGCTTTCTTT. This codes for CSARERNGAGTEAFF.

This clonotype was detected ten times or more. CDR3 DNA: TGTGCCAGCAGCTTTCAGCCAAACACTGAAGCTTTCTTT. Translation: CASSFQPNTEAFF. The chain joins TRBV7-3 to TRBJ1-1, with D hard to call. Per germline, CDR1 SGHTA and CDR2 FQGTGA. The ends were cut back, 3 bases at V and 2 bases at J, with 7 bases in the middle. CDR3 length: 13 amino acids. Filled out from reference TRBV7-3 and TRBJ1-1, the complete variable domain reads GAGVSQTPSNKVTEKGKYVELRCDPISGHTALYWYRQSLGQGPEFLIYFQGTGAADDSGLPNDRFFAVRPEGSVSTLKIQRTERGDSAVYLCASSFQPNTEAFFGQGTRLTVV.

The chain uses TRBV12-3 or TRBV12-4 and TRBJ1-2, with 9 bases identical to TRBD1. The CDR3 consists of 14 residues. With 6 bases clipped from V and 8 bases from J, the junction kept 10 bases outside the gene matches. The CDR3 DNA reads TGTGCCAGCAGCCAAACCTGGACAGGGGAGGGCTACACCTTC. Protein product: CASSQTWTGEGYTF.

This clonotype was picked up many times. The chain recombines TRBV28 with TRBJ1-2; D call uncertain. Germline assignment: CDR1 MDHEN and CDR2 SYDVKM. This CDR3 spans 16 amino acids. Trimming stripped 3 bases from V and 0 bases from J, with 14 bases between. CDR3 protein: CASSFHLTEANYGYTF. Here the CDR3 DNA reads TGTGCCAGCAGTTTTCACCTTACGGAAGCTAACTATGGCTACACCTTC.

This clonotype was recorded many times. The V gene is TRBV6-1, the J gene TRBJ1-2; 11 nucleotides match TRBD1. The V gene's germline CDR1 is MNHNS and CDR2 SASEGT. V lost 7 bases, J lost 3 bases, and 10 bases stayed unmatched. The CDR3 has 16 residues. The CDR3 region is CASNLGTGGAYYGYTF. CDR3 nucleotides: TGTGCCAGCAACCTTGGGACAGGGGGAGCTTACTATGGCTACACCTTC.

The chain recombines TRBV29-1 with TRBJ1-2; possibly TRBD1 for D (5 bases). Per the germline V gene, CDR1 is SQVTM and CDR2 is ANQGSEA. CDR3 length: 13 residues. V was shortened by 4 bases and J by 5 bases, with 14 bases between the two germline ends. The CDR3 loop reads CSVVPGSEYGYTF. CDR3 in DNA: TGCAGCGTTGTGCCAGGGTCGGAATATGGCTACACCTTC.

This clonotype was seen more than once but under ten times. This chain uses TRBV20-1 with TRBJ2-7; TRBD2 agrees at 7 bases. The CDR3 totals 12 residues. V shed 4 bases and J 5 bases; nucleotides not matched to a gene: 5. Germline assignment: CDR1 DFQATT and CDR2 SNEGSKA (reference sequence). The CDR3, as DNA: TGCAGTGCTAATGCAGGGAGGGACGAGCAGTACTTC. As protein: CSANAGRDEQYF.

Many counts were recorded for this clonotype. This CDR3 reads CASSLEPHVKTQYF. The CDR3 DNA reads as TGCGCCAGCAGCTTGGAACCGCACGTCAAGACCCAGTACTTC. The chain recombines TRBV5-1 with TRBJ2-5; D ambiguous. Germline V gives CDR1 SGHRS, CDR2 YFSETQ. V was trimmed by 0 bases and J by 6 bases, leaving 12 bases between them. The CDR3 has 14 amino acids.

This clonotype was picked up many times. The rearrangement joins TRBV5-1 to TRBJ1-5; D is undetermined. The length of the CDR3 is 18 residues. V lost 1 base and J lost 0, with 17 bases in between. Germline lookup yields CDR1 SGHRS and CDR2 YFSETQ. CDR3 sequence reads: CASSLPRESIYSNQPQHF. As DNA, the CDR3 is TGCGCCAGCAGCTTGCCCCGGGAATCGATATATAGCAATCAGCCCCAGCATTTT.

This clonotype has just a few counts. This chain links TRBV5-1 with TRBJ2-2; D unclear. The V and J ends lost 5 bases and 8 bases respectively, with 16 bases between them. The CDR3 runs to 14 residues. Germline V gene data show CDR1 as SGHRS and CDR2 as YFSETQ. CDR3 nucleotide sequence: TGCGCCAGCAGTCTAGACTCCTTTGGAGGGGAGCTGTTTTTT. Its protein is CASSLDSFGGELFF.

The rearrangement uses TRBV12-3 or TRBV12-4 and TRBJ1-2, with TRBD1 matching 9 bases. With 7 bases clipped from V and 5 bases from J, the junction kept 8 bases outside the gene matches. The CDR3 has 14 amino acids. CDR3 DNA sequence: TGTGCCAGCAAGCCGGACAGGGGTTCTTATGGCTACACCTTC. Amino acid sequence: CASKPDRGSYGYTF.

This clonotype was seen ten or more times. The chain carries TRBV27 and TRBJ1-2; D gene unclear. This CDR3 comprises 14 residues. Trimming removed 3 bases from V and 1 base from J, with 9 bases in between. CDR1 is MNHEY, CDR2 SMNVEV, per germline (reference sequence). CDR3 protein: CASSFSSYNYGYTF. The CDR3 coding sequence is TGTGCCAGCAGTTTTTCGTCTTATAACTATGGCTACACCTTC.

The chain is built from TRBV2 and TRBJ2-5; the D call may be TRBD1 or TRBD2 (5 bases each). The germline CDR1 and CDR2 sequences are SNHLY and FYNNEI. The V gene lost 8 bases and the J gene lost 8 bases, with 18 bases spanning the gap. CDR3 length equals 13 residues. CDR3 in DNA: TGTGCCAGCGGTCCCGGGGCCTATACTACCCAGTACTTC. This encodes CASGPGAYTTQYF. Supplemented by reference TRBV2 and TRBJ2-5, the full variable domain reads EPEVTQTPSHQVTQMGQEVILRCVPISNHLYFYWYRQILGQKVEFLVSFYNNEISEKSEIFDDQFSVERPDGSNFTLKIRSTKLEDSAMYFCASGPGAYTTQYFGPGTRLLVL.

This clonotype was seen ten or more times. The gene calls are TRBV6-1 and TRBJ1-2; 7 bases match TRBD1. The CDR3 runs to 13 residues. Unmatched junction bases numbered 3, after V lost 6 bases and J lost 2 bases. Germline V gives CDR1 MNHNS, CDR2 SASEGT. This CDR3 reads CASRWDSNYGYTF. The DNA of the CDR3 is TGTGCCAGCAGATGGGACAGCAACTATGGCTACACCTTC.

This clonotype was counted at least ten times. The V and J genes are TRBV24-1 and TRBJ2-1; 8 positions agree with TRBD1. J gave up 10 bases and V 9 bases, and 10 bases lay outside the gene matches. The CDR3 has 13 residues. Germline V gives CDR1 KGHDR, CDR2 SFDVKD. In DNA form, the CDR3 reads TGTGCCACCCATGCCCCAGGGGGCGCCGAGCAGTTCTTC. It encodes CATHAPGGAEQFF.

The table lists this clonotype with many counts. The chain uses TRBV6-2 or TRBV6-3 and TRBJ2-7; 7 nucleotides agree with TRBD1. The J segment lost 4 bases and the V segment lost 3 bases, leaving 6 bases of the junction unmatched. CDR1 is MNHEY, CDR2 SVGEGT, per germline. The CDR3 contains 14 residues. CDR3 protein: CASSYSTGLYEQYF. The CDR3, as DNA: TGTGCCAGCAGTTATTCGACAGGGTTATACGAGCAGTACTTC.

This clonotype has a handful of counts. The gene calls are TRBV2 and TRBJ1-5; no definite D call. V shed 3 bases and J shed 1 base, with 7 bases lying between them. CDR3 length: 14 residues. Germline CDR1 is SNHLY and CDR2 is FYNNEI. This CDR3 reads CASSDRHSNQPQHF. The CDR3 DNA is TGTGCCAGCAGTGATCGACACAGCAATCAGCCCCAGCATTTT.

This clonotype was seen ten or more times. The chain is built from TRBV6-5 and TRBJ1-2; maybe TRBD1 (6 bases). The V gene lost 6 bases and the J gene lost 6 bases, with 23 bases spanning the gap. Germline V gene lookup returns CDR1 MNHEY and CDR2 SVGAGI. The CDR3 has 16 residues. The CDR3 DNA reads TGTGCCAGCAGCAAGGGCAGGGGCTGGGGGATTGATGGCTACACCTTC. It codes for CASSKGRGWGIDGYTF.

This clonotype came up once. The chain couples TRBV5-1 to TRBJ2-7, with D tentatively TRBD1 (5 bases). With 0 bases removed from V and 7 bases from J, the gap between germline ends came to 14 bases. This CDR3 comprises 14 residues. Germline CDR1 reads SGHRS; CDR2 reads YFSETQ. In DNA, the CDR3 is TGCGCCAGCAGCTTGGAGGGGTCTCTGTGGGAGCAGTACTTC. This sequence encodes CASSLEGSLWEQYF.

The chain links TRBV3-1 to TRBJ2-5; D gene uncertain. The V gene's germline CDR1 is LGHDT and CDR2 YNNKEL (reference sequence). V was trimmed by 3 bases and J by 5 bases, leaving 7 bases between them. The CDR3 consists of 12 residues. The CDR3 DNA reads TGTGCCAGCAGCCAGATAATGGAGACCCAGTACTTC. Translating it yields CASSQIMETQYF.

The table lists this clonotype with a few counts. The genes are TRBV5-1 and TRBJ1-2; D gene unclear. Trimming took 5 bases from V and 4 from J, leaving 15 bases between them. Germline lookup yields CDR1 SGHRS and CDR2 YFSETQ. CDR3 length equals 14 residues. The CDR3 is CASRNRTGSYGYTF. For the CDR3, the DNA is TGCGCCAGCAGGAATCGGACGGGCTCCTATGGCTACACCTTC.

This clonotype was observed at least ten times. The chain links TRBV14 to TRBJ2-5, with 7 bases identical to TRBD2. Germline V CDR1 and CDR2: SGHDN, FVKESK. The CDR3 contains 15 residues. Trimming took 2 bases from V and 1 from J; bases not matched to a gene: 4. CDR3 loop: CASSQRGLLQETQYF. CDR3 nucleotide sequence: TGTGCCAGCAGCCAACGGGGACTACTCCAAGAGACCCAGTACTTC.

This clonotype was observed a few times. CDR3 residues: CASSLARLVTYEQYF. DNA of the CDR3: TGTGCCAGCAGCTTGGCCAGACTAGTAACCTACGAGCAGTACTTC. The gene calls are TRBV5-6 and TRBJ2-7; a weak D match, TRBD2 (6 bases). Germline V gene data show CDR1 as SGHDT and CDR2 as YYEEEE. This CDR3 has 15 residues. With 0 bases removed from V and 2 bases from J, the gap between germline ends came to 12 bases.